Listed below are T cell receptor beta chains from one sample, sequenced in a study of OX40 agonist ivuxolimab in advanced cancers. TCRdb keeps only in-frame clones here, not all; method: immunoSEQ multiplex PCR. The sample includes 30,000 to 35,000 clones, over 60% seen only once; the top ten take about a fifth. The sequencing here drew on CD4+ or CD8+ T cells sorted from blood, taken in a trial of the OX40 agonist ivuxolimab. Source of these receptors: an adult with an advanced solid tumor such as melanoma, head and neck, liver or kidney cancer. Each CDR3 is given with its conserved first and last residue. D genes are given only for firm matches. Some rows mark clone size as missing; the rest say once, few, many or name a class of expanded clone.

j_call | v_call | d_call | clone_size | cdr3_nt | cdr3_aa
TRBJ1-2 | TRBV2 | - | - | TGTGCCAGCAGGGGGGTGGGCTTCACCTCTATGGGCTACACCTTC | CASRGVGFTSMGYTF
TRBJ2-7 | TRBV5-4 | - | - | TGTGCCAGCAGCCACGGAGGGGGGACCTACGAGCAGTACTTC | CASSHGGGTYEQYF
TRBJ2-2 | TRBV7-3 | - | - | TGTGCCAGCAGCTTACAAAAGAACACCGGGGAGCTGTTTTTT | CASSLQKNTGELFF
TRBJ2-4 | TRBV5-1 | TRBD1 | - | TGCGCCAGCAGCGCTCTGACAGGGACCAAAAACATTCAGTACTTC | CASSALTGTKNIQYF
TRBJ1-2 | TRBV6-1 | TRBD1 | - | TGTGCCAGCAGTGGCAGGGGGAATGGCTACACCTTC | CASSGRGNGYTF
TRBJ1-3 | TRBV9 | TRBD1 | - | TGTGCCAGCAGCGGACTACGTGGGGACAGGGGGCTCATATCTGGAAACACCATATATTTT | CASSGLRGDRGLISGNTIYF
TRBJ2-1 | TRBV9 | TRBD1 | - | TGTGCCAGCAGCCCACAGTTGACAGGGTTGTACAATGAGCAGTTCTTC | CASSPQLTGLYNEQFF
TRBJ1-4 | TRBV5-5 | TRBD1 | - | TGTGCCAGCAGCCCGACAGGGACGGATGAAAAACTGTTTTTT | CASSPTGTDEKLFF
TRBJ2-3 | TRBV27 | TRBD2 | - | TGTGCCAGCAGTTCCCCTCAGCGGGGGCCCGATACGCAGTATTTT | CASSSPQRGPDTQYF
TRBJ2-5 | TRBV6-4 | TRBD1 | - | TGTGCCAGCAGTGACGGGTCAGGGGGCCCGGAGACCCAGTACTTC | CASSDGSGGPETQYF
TRBJ1-2 | TRBV2 | TRBD1 | medium-sized | TGTGCCAGCATTGGGACAGCCCCCCGAGATGGCTACACCTTC | CASIGTAPRDGYTF
TRBJ2-5 | TRBV27 | - | once | TGTGCCAGCAGTTTCTCGTGGACAGCCCAAGAGACCCAGTACTTC | CASSFSWTAQETQYF
TRBJ2-3 | TRBV7-2 | TRBD2 | - | TGTGCCAGCAGCTATTTGAGCGGGGGGAGGATAGATACGCAGTATTTT | CASSYLSGGRIDTQYF
TRBJ2-4 | TRBV2 | - | - | TGTGCCAGCAGTGAAATGATAGGGGCGAGGGACATTCAGTACTTC | CASSEMIGARDIQYF
TRBJ1-3 | TRBV2 | - | - | TGTGCCAGCAGTGAAAAGGAACAGCTCCCTGGAAACACCATATATTTT | CASSEKEQLPGNTIYF
TRBJ2-1 | TRBV18 | - | - | TGTGCCAGCTCACCAAGTCTAGCTACGGCGGGCCCCTCCTACAATGAGCAGTTCTTC | CASSPSLATAGPSYNEQFF
TRBJ1-1 | TRBV29-1 | - | - | TGCAGCGCCACACGGGACATGATGAACACTGAAGCTTTCTTT | CSATRDMMNTEAFF
TRBJ1-5 | TRBV6-5 | TRBD1 | - | TGTGCCAGCAGCCCCAGGGGGGGCAATCAGCCCCAGCATTTT | CASSPRGGNQPQHF
TRBJ1-1 | TRBV28 | - | - | TGTGCCAGCACATTCCGGGCTGAAGCTTTCTTT | CASTFRAEAFF
TRBJ1-2 | TRBV5-6 | - | - | TGTGCCAGCAGCTTGGTGTTTTACTCTGGACCGCCGTTTAACTATGGCTACACCTTC | CASSLVFYSGPPFNYGYTF
TRBJ2-2 | TRBV29-1 | - | - | TGCAGCGTTGACGTAGGGGAAGGTACCGGGGAGCTGTTTTTT | CSVDVGEGTGELFF
TRBJ1-2 | TRBV27 | - | - | TGTGCCAGCAGTTCAAAGTCCTATGGCTACACCTTC | CASSSKSYGYTF
TRBJ2-2 | TRBV5-1 | - | - | TGCGCCAGCAGCAACGCGACAGGTTACACCGGGGAGCTGTTTTTT | CASSNATGYTGELFF